This T cell receptor beta chain came from a study of T cells in Graves' hyperthyroidism and ophthalmopathy (dated by TCRdb to about 2019). In the study overall: Peripheral blood samples were taken at initial diagnosis, before any treatment was given. Whether ophthalmopathy could be predicted prospectively was tested in an independent validation cohort made up of approximately 19 hyperthyroidism patients plus 17 patients who later progressed to ophthalmopathy. TCR Vbeta CDR3 sequencing of some 140 peripheral blood samples (roughly 41 ophthalmopathy, 75 or so hyperthyroidism and roughly 17 progressor patients) is reported in the paper. After blood sampling, hyperthyroidism patients were treated with methimazole at a starting dose of 30 mg daily, and ophthalmopathy patients were treated with high-dose intravenous methylprednisolone. To identify TCR V-J signatures that set the groups apart, the researchers used a discovery cohort of 90 to 100 patients, made up of 43 with Graves' ophthalmopathy and some 60 with stable Graves' hyperthyroidism. The 100 discovery patients were divided at random into training and test sets in a 7:3 ratio. In addition, the study compared T-cell repertoires in thyroid tissue and in blood from several Graves' hyperthyroidism patients. The paper's findings and limits, for the study overall: In cross-validation, a model built on a 13 V-J signature told ophthalmopathy apart from stable hyperthyroidism with 85% to 90% sensitivity and 81% to 82% specificity, and in testing the same model reached 80%/75%. Most expanded thyroid clonotypes (frequency above 0.001) were also detected in blood, suggesting blood repertoires may reflect thyroid immune responses. Sample size was not statistically predetermined, and blinding of investigators to group allocation was not performed. In validation, the model predicted progression to ophthalmopathy a median of roughly six months before onset, with over 55% sensitivity and roughly 72% specificity.

This clonotype was seen more than once but under ten times. What antigen it recognizes has not been identified. Within one base of it there is no much larger clone, and no base qualities were kept. The TCR beta CDR3 regions were amplified from the RNA transcripts. The TCR CDR3 was subjected to a first round of RT-PCR using the HTBI primer set and the Qiagen OneStep RT-PCR kit. A second multiplex PCR round built the libraries, followed by size selection and purification. Paired-end sequencing of the libraries was performed with 100 bp reads on an Illumina HiSeq2000. Turning to the authors' computational methods: SOAPnuke was used to process the raw data, with reads discarded if the reads contained adapters or uncalled bases, had a mean Phred below 15, or lacked an exact constant-primer or identifier match. High-quality paired reads were merged using COPE v1.2.5, and each unique nucleotide sequence was defined as a clonotype. MiTCR v1.1 was used to align the clonotypes against IMGT TRBV, TRBD and TRBJ reference segments. Only V-J combinations with frequency above 0.0001, covering 99% to 99.2% of repertoires, were analysed. The TCS score was defined as F50 (clonal expansion) divided by E x V (chaos), with BLOSUM62-based TCRdist calculated between CDR3 peptides within each V-J. Welch's t-statistics and random forest reduced roughly 540 V-J features to under 15, which were used in a naive Bayes classifier (R e1071). TCRdb reanalyzed the raw reads on its own, using fastp at Q25 for trimming and MiXCR for clone calling, and kept in-frame beta chains. Each record represents a unique CDR3 protein, reported with the most common genes and DNA among its rows. The V and J calls follow TCRdb's processing rather than the paper's. Here the sample has about 720,000 distinct CDR3 sequences; roughly 15% occur a single time. The top ten constitute around 8.1% of the sample.

Between the V and J ends, shortened by 2 bases and 8 bases respectively, the junction contains 6 bases. The cysteine opens and the phenylalanine closes a CDR3 of 11 amino acids. Only CDR3 DNA is held: 33 bases, read in frame from base 1. CDR1 and CDR2 were assigned from the germline V gene (reference sequence) as DFQATT and SNEGSKA. Graves' hyperthyroidism was defined as stable when no progression to ophthalmopathy occurred over 18 months of follow-up. Hyperthyroidism patients were newly diagnosed, had a disease duration of under 2 months, and were aged 18 to 65 years. Exclusion was applied to patients with uncontrolled infections, other autoimmune diseases, pregnancy or lactation. Diagnoses were based on clinical symptoms, serum thyroxine and TRAb, thyroid ultrasound and orbital computed tomography. Ficoll-Paque density gradient centrifugation was used to isolate PBMCs from about 9 ml of fresh peripheral blood. Total RNA was extracted using Trizol reagent, and RNA quality was assessed on an Agilent 2100 Bioanalyzer.

The receptor was derived from a young man with Graves' hyperthyroidism. Specimen: blood. The chain was built from TRBV20-1 and TRBJ1-4; no D gene is confidently identified. The encoded CDR3 is CSARYEEKLFF. The sequenced DNA is TGCAGTGCTAGATATGAGGAAAAACTGTTTTTT.